Shown below are 18 T cell receptor beta chains from a single sample sequenced in a study of cytomegalovirus exposure and HLA in healthy donors. Primers included in the PCR were 60 Vbeta and 13 Jbeta primers. TCRdb's copy holds only in-frame clones and misses some; the assay was immunoSEQ multiplex PCR. This sample carries under 250,000 clones, 70% to 85% of them seen once, and the ten largest clones take 3.5% to 4%. Material: PBMCs. The receptors were sampled from a male donor in good health and CMV-seronegative.

The CDR3 protein is CASSIVTNSYEQYF. The CDR3 DNA sequence: TGTGCCAGTAGTATAGTGACTAACTCCTACGAGCAGTACTTC. The rearrangement uses TRBV19 and TRBJ2-7, with TRBD2 as a possible D gene (5 bases). The CDR3 totals 14 residues. Germline V CDR1 and CDR2: LNHDA, SQIVND (reference sequence). Between the trimmed V and J ends, which lost 1 base and 0 bases, there was a span of 7 bases.

The genes are TRBV10-2 and TRBJ2-1, with 7 bases identical to TRBD2. Germline V gene lookup returns CDR1 WSHSY and CDR2 SAAADI. CDR3 size: 15 residues. Germline trimming cut 4 bases from V and 0 bases from J; bases unmatched to any gene: 3. The CDR3 protein is CASSVPSGSYNEQFF. The CDR3 bases are TGCGCCAGCAGTGTCCCTAGCGGCTCCTACAATGAGCAGTTCTTC.

The gene calls are TRBV19 and TRBJ2-7; 14 bases align to TRBD2. The CDR3 is 13 amino acids. Per the germline V gene, CDR1 is LNHDA and CDR2 is SQIVND (reference sequence). The V and J ends lost 8 bases and 8 bases, in that order; junction bases with no gene match: 5. The CDR3 nucleotides are TGTGCCAGTGGGACTAGCGGGAGTTTCCAGCAGTACTTC. It codes for CASGTSGSFQQYF.

V usage is TRBV28 and J usage is TRBJ1-2, with a weak D call TRBD1 (5 bases). The length of the CDR3 is 13 residues. Between the trimmed V and J ends, which lost 5 bases and 8 bases, there was a span of 15 bases. Per germline, CDR1 MDHEN and CDR2 SYDVKM. CDR3 sequence (DNA): TGTGCCAGCAGTGAAGTTCAGGGTAGAGGCTACACCTTC. Translated: CASSEVQGRGYTF.

This clone occurred once. The CDR3: CASSYEGGRSYEQYF. The CDR3 DNA sequence: TGTGCCAGCAGTTACGAGGGGGGGCGGTCCTACGAGCAGTACTTC. V is TRBV6-6 and J is TRBJ2-5; a weak D match, TRBD2 (7 bases). The DNA end is a closer match to TRBJ2-7, so the J assignment may be wrong. Germline-derived CDR1 and CDR2 are MNHNY and SVGAGI (reference sequence). CDR3 length: 15 amino acids.

The table lists this clone with a few counts. The CDR3 DNA reads as TGTGCCAGCCGAAACAGGGCAGGTTCGGCTTTCTTT. This translates into CASRNRAGSAFF. V usage is TRBV19 and J usage is TRBJ1-1; D is perhaps TRBD1 (6 bases). Trimming removed 9 bases at V and 11 bases at J, with 19 bases between. Germline-derived CDR1 and CDR2 are LNHDA and SQIVND (reference sequence). The CDR3 length is 12 residues.

This chain uses TRBV5-5 with TRBJ2-2; tentatively, D is TRBD1 (6 bases). The germline gives CDR1 SGHKS, CDR2 YYEKEE (reference sequence). Trimming shortened V by 1 base and J by 5 bases, and 9 bases separated the two germline ends. The CDR3 has 14 amino acids. CDR3 nucleotides: TGTGCCAGCAGCTTGACAGGGTGGACCGGGGAGCTGTTTTTT. Protein product: CASSLTGWTGELFF.

In this sample, this clone turned up once. The J gene is TRBJ2-2, the V gene TRBV2; TRBD2 aligns across 11 bases. The CDR3 sequence is 18 residues long. V lost 1 base and J lost 3; bases outside the gene matches: 7. Germline V gene data show CDR1 as SNHLY and CDR2 as FYNNEI. CDR3 DNA: TGTGCCAGCAGTGAAGAGGTTAGCGGGAGGGCGTACACCGGGGAGCTGTTTTTT. Its protein is CASSEEVSGRAYTGELFF.

The chain joins TRBV4-1 to TRBJ2-7; TRBD2 agrees at 9 bases. J was trimmed by 4 bases and V by 1 base; bases with no gene match: 2. The CDR3 has 14 residues. Germline V lookup: CDR1 MGHRA, CDR2 YSYEKL. The CDR3 sequence: CASSQGLAGYEQYF. The CDR3 DNA sequence: TGCGCCAGCAGCCAAGGTCTAGCGGGATACGAGCAGTACTTC.

J is TRBJ1-2 and V is TRBV28; 7 nucleotides agree with TRBD1. Germline V gives CDR1 MDHEN, CDR2 SYDVKM. The V segment lost 4 bases and the J segment 3 bases; nucleotides outside the gene matches: 5. The CDR3 spans 14 residues. CDR3 residues: CASSSADRHYGYTF. The CDR3 DNA sequence: TGTGCCAGCAGTTCAGCGGACAGGCACTATGGCTACACCTTC.

The chain joins TRBV18 to TRBJ1-1, with D possibly matching TRBD1 (6 bases). The length of the CDR3 is 13 residues. Trimming removed 6 bases at V and 1 base at J, with 9 bases between. The germline V gene encodes CDR1 KGHSH and CDR2 LQKENI. The CDR3 coding sequence is TGTGCCAGCTCGCAGGGGAGGAACACTGAAGCTTTCTTT. Its protein is CASSQGRNTEAFF.

The rearrangement joins TRBV6-5 to TRBJ2-1; D perhaps matches TRBD1 (5 bases). The CDR3 runs 15 residues. Germline CDR1 MNHEY, CDR2 SVGAGI. Trimming pared 7 bases from V and 3 bases from J, leaving 16 bases between. In DNA, the CDR3 is TGTGCCAGCACCCAGAGGCAGGGCGGCTACAATGAGCAGTTCTTC. Translation gives CASTQRQGGYNEQFF.

The chain joins TRBV9 to TRBJ2-7; 10 bases align to TRBD2. The CDR3 runs 15 residues. Germline-derived CDR1 and CDR2 are SGDLS and YYNGEE. Trimming cost V 4 bases and J 5 bases; bases outside gene matches: 9. The CDR3 sequence: CASSPQPSGSHEQYF. The CDR3 region has the DNA TGTGCCAGCAGCCCTCAGCCTAGCGGGAGCCACGAGCAGTACTTC.

The chain has TRBV6-5 and TRBJ2-3, with 9 bases aligning to TRBD2. Germline CDR1 is MNHEY and CDR2 is SVGAGI. The CDR3 totals 14 residues. V shed 4 bases and J 5 bases; nucleotides not matched to a gene: 4. In DNA form, the CDR3 reads TGTGCCAGCAGTTCCGGACTAGCGATAGATACGCAGTATTTT. It specifies CASSSGLAIDTQYF.

This clone has only one observation. The chain carries TRBV30 and TRBJ2-2, with D uncertain. With 2 bases removed from V and 0 bases from J, the gap between germline ends came to 4 bases. CDR3 length equals 13 residues. Germline assignment: CDR1 GTSNPN and CDR2 SVGIG (reference sequence). CDR3 residues: CAWSPANTGELFF. CDR3 nucleotides: TGTGCCTGGAGTCCCGCGAACACCGGGGAGCTGTTTTTT.

This chain links TRBV10-2 with TRBJ1-4; D possibly corresponds to TRBD1 (5 bases). The germline V gene has CDR1 WSHSY and CDR2 SAAADI. CDR3 length: 15 amino acids. V lost 3 bases, J lost 0 bases, and 8 bases lay in between. CDR3 protein: CASSEQTATNEKLFF. The CDR3 DNA reads as TGCGCCAGCAGTGAACAGACAGCAACTAATGAAAAACTGTTTTTT.

The chain uses TRBV9 and TRBJ2-7; TRBD2 matches at 7 bases. This CDR3 spans 16 amino acids. Germline CDR1 and CDR2: SGDLS and YYNGEE. J was trimmed by 5 bases and V by 4 bases; bases with no gene match: 15. This CDR3 reads CASSSMGSGLGDEQYF. DNA of the CDR3: TGTGCCAGCAGCTCTATGGGTAGCGGGCTCGGGGACGAGCAGTACTTC.

The chain uses TRBV5-1 and TRBJ2-7; 7 bases are a match to TRBD2. The length of the CDR3 is 14 residues. Germline CDR1 is SGHRS and CDR2 is YFSETQ. Unmatched junction bases numbered 6, after V lost 0 bases and J lost 6 bases. The CDR3 loop is CASSLGGRASEQYF. Written as DNA, the CDR3 is TGCGCCAGCAGCTTGGGAGGGAGGGCCAGCGAGCAGTACTTC. The full variable domain, with the rest looked up from reference TRBV5-1 and TRBJ2-7, is KAGVTQTPRYLIKTRGQQVTLSCSPISGHRSVSWYQQTPGQGLQFLFEYFSETQRNKGNFPGRFSGRQFSNSRSEMNVSTLELGDSALYLCASSLGGRASEQYFGPGTRLTVT.